One T cell receptor (beta chain) is described in this entry. Measured with immunoSEQ multiplex PCR; TCRdb has only the in-frame clones, and not every one. The table lists 200,000 to 250,000 clones, around 90% of them singletons. Germline CDR1 MNHNY, CDR2 SVGAGI (reference sequence). Trimming at V came to 6 bases and at J to 10 bases, leaving 14 bases not matched to a gene. The CDR3 spans 15 residues. The entry originates in a study of blood T cell repertoires in COVID-19. Overall study context: Acute and convalescent COVID-19 samples came from the United States, Italy and Spain. Nucleic acid was either cDNA or gDNA, and it came from T cells, B-cell-depleted T cells, or PBMCs.

Sequenced: peripheral blood. The chain carries TRBV6-6 and TRBJ2-1, with 8 bases identical to TRBD2. This clonotype was sampled from a man in his fifties or sixties with COVID-19, enrolled during active disease. CDR3 bases: TGTGCCAGCAGCCCCCCAAAAGCGGGAGATGTGGAGCAGTTCTTC. Translated: CASSPPKAGDVEQFF.